This TCR beta chain is drawn from a study of T cell responses to AZD1222 COVID-19 vaccine. J lost 6 bases, V lost 6 bases, and 9 bases had no gene match. The CDR3 runs 15 residues. Germline loops: CDR1 MDHEN, CDR2 SYDVKM. TCRdb keeps only in-frame clones here, not all; method: immunoSEQ multiplex PCR. Seen here are fewer than 100,000 clones, 80% to 90% observed once, and the top ten hold about 13%. The chain joins TRBV28 to TRBJ1-3, with 9 bases that match TRBD1. Sequencing was performed on peripheral blood, taken on day 0 of AZD1222 vaccination. This sequence originates from an adult in good health. The CDR3 bases are TGTGCCAGCAGCTCGGGACAGGGAATTTCAAACACCATATATTTT. Translating gives CASSSGQGISNTIYF.